This T cell receptor beta chain stems from a study of CD8+CD57+ T cells in acquired aplastic anemia. Across the whole study: Isolated CD4+ and CD8+ cells, once sorted, yielded DNA averaging roughly 3.2 ug.

The CDR3 totals 15 residues. Per the germline V gene, CDR1 is SNHLY and CDR2 is FYNNEI. The ends lost 5 bases at V and 5 bases at J; junction bases unmatched: 12. Study-wide results and caveats: Researchers reported that CD8+ Simpson's diversity was not significantly different in patients versus controls. The number of CD8+ CDR3 sequences shared by patients and controls was approximately 30.

A remark on this clonotype: Its matching antigen is unknown.

According to the study, genomic DNA was the template for TCR beta VDJ and CDR3 profiling. TCRdb passed the reads through MiXCR, listing each CDR3 protein once. Of hundreds of thousands of distinct CDR3 sequences listed, 55% to 75% are singletons. The chain employs TRBV2 and TRBJ2-7, with 7 bases lining up with TRBD1. This TCR derives from a human donor in good health, serving as a control. The source material was sorted CD4+, CD8+, or CD8+CD57+ T cells (not recorded which) from PBMCs. CDR3 bases: TGTGCCAGCAGTAGCAGGGGGACGGGGTCCAACGAGCAGTACTTC. Translated, it gives CASSSRGTGSNEQYF.